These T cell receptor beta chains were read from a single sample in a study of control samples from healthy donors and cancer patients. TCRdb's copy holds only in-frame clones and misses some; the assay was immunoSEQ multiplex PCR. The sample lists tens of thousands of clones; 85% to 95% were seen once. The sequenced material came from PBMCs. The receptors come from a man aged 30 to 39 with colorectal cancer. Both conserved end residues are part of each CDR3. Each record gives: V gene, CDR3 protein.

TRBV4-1	CASSQEQGPVSPLHF
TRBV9	CASSVGRLAGEREETQYF
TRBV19	CASSPIRGQGIFAEAFF
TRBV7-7	CASSLATDHEQYF
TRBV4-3	CASSASPRSKGGYTF
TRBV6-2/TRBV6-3	CASSLQGWGSKEAFF
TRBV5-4	CASSYTWGTEAFF
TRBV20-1	CSAGGESDTEAFF
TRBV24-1	CATGGWAADTQYF
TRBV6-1	CASSEGGGYSYGYTF
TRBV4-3	CASSQGQGVIYEQYF
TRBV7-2	CASSLTLGQVGVF
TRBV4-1	CASSRGNYGYTF
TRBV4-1	CASSQDYVEGDRDTDTQYF
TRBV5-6	CASRPRAGLTTGELFF
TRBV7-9	CASSPHSGDDPYNEQFF